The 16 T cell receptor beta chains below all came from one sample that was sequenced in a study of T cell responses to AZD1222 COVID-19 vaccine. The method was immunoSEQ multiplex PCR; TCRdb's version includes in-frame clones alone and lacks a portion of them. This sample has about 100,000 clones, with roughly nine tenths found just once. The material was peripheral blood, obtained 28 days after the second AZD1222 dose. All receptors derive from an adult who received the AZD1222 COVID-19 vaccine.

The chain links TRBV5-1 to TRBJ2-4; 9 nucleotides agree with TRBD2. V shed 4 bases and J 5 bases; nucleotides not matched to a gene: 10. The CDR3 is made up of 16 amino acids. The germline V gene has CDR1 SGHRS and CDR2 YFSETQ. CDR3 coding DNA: TGCGCCAGCAGCCGGGGACTAGCAAGAATCGAAAACATTCAGTACTTC. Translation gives CASSRGLARIENIQYF.

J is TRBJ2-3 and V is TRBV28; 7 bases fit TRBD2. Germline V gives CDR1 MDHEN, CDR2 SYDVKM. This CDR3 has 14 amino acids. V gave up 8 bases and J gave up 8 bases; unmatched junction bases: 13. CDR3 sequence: CASSSDLRGVTQYF. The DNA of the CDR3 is TGTGCCAGCTCTAGCGATCTCCGGGGGGTTACGCAGTATTTT.

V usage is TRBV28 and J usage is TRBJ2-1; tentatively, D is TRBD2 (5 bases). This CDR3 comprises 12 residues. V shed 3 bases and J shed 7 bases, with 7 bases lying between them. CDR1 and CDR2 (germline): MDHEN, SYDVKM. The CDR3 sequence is CASSFGVNEQFF. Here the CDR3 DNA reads TGTGCCAGCAGTTTCGGGGTTAATGAGCAGTTCTTC.

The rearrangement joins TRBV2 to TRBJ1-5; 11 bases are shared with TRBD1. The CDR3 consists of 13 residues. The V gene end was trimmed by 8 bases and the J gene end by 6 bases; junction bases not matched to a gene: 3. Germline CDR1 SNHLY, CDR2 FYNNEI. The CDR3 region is CASQDRGLQPQHF. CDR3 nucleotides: TGTGCCAGCCAGGACAGGGGGCTTCAGCCCCAGCATTTT.

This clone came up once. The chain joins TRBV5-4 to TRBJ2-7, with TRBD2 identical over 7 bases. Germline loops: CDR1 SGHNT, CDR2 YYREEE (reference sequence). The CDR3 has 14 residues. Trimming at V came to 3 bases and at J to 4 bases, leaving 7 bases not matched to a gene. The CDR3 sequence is CASSSTGGSYEQYF. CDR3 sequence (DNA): TGTGCCAGCAGCTCGACGGGAGGTTCGTACGAGCAGTACTTC.

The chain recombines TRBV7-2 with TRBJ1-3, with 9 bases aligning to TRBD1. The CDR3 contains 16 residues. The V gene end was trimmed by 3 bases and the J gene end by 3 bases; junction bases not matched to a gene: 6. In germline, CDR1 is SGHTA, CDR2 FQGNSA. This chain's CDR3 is CASSFPDRGSGNTIYF. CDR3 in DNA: TGTGCCAGCAGCTTCCCGGACAGGGGTAGTGGAAACACCATATATTTT.

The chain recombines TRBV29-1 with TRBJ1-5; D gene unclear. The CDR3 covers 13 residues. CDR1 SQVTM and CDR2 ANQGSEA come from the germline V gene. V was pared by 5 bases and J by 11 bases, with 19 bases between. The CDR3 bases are TGCAGCGTTCCCCCCTGGGGTCGTCGAGCCCAGCATTTT. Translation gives CSVPPWGRRAQHF.

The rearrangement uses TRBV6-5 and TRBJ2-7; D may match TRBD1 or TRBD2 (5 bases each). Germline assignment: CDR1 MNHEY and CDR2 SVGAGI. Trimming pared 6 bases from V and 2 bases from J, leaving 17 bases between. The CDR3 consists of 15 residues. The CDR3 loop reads CASSEGQALTYEQYF. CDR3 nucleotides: TGTGCCAGCAGCGAGGGGCAGGCACTAACCTACGAGCAGTACTTC.

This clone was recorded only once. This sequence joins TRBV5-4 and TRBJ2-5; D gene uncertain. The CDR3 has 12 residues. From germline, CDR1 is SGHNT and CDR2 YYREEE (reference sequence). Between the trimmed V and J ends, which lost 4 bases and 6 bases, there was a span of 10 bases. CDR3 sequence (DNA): TGTGCCAGCAGCCCCGGGTCGAAGACCCAGTACTTC. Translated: CASSPGSKTQYF.

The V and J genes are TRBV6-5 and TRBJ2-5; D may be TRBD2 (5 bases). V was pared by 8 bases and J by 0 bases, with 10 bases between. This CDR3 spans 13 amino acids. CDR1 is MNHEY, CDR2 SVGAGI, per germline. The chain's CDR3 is CASGDGNQETQYF. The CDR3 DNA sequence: TGTGCCAGCGGCGACGGGAACCAAGAGACCCAGTACTTC.

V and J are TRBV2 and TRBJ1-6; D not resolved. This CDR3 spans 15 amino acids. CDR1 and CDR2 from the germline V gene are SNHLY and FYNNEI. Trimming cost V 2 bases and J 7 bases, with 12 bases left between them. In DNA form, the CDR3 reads TGTGCCAGCAGTGAATGGAGCCTTAAAAATTCACCCCTCCACTTT. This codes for CASSEWSLKNSPLHF. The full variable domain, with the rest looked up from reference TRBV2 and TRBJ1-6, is EPEVTQTPSHQVTQMGQEVILRCVPISNHLYFYWYRQILGQKVEFLVSFYNNEISEKSEIFDDQFSVERPDGSNFTLKIRSTKLEDSAMYFCASSEWSLKNSPLHFGNGTRLTVT.

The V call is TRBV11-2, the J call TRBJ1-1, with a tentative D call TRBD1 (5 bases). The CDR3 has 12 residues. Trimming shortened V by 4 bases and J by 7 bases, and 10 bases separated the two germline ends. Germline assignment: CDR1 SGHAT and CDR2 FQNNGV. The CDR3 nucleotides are TGTGCCAGCAGCTGGGGGGGTGGTGAAGCTTTCTTT. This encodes CASSWGGGEAFF.

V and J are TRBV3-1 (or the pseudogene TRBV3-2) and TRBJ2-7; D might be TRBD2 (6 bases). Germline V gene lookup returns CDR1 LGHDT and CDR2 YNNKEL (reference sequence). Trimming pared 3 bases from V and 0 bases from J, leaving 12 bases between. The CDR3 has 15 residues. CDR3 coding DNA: TGTGCCAGCAGCCATTCGGGAGACCTCTCCTACGAGCAGTACTTC. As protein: CASSHSGDLSYEQYF.

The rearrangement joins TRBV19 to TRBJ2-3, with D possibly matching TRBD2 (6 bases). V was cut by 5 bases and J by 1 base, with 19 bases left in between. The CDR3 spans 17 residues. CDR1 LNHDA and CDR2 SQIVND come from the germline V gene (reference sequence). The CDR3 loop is CASSPPPPGSGTDTQYF. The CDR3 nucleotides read TGTGCCAGTAGTCCTCCTCCCCCCGGGAGTGGCACAGATACGCAGTATTTT.

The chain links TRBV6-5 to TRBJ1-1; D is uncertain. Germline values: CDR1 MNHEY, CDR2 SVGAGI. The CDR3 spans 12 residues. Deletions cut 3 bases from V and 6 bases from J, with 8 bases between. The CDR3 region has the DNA TGTGCCAGCAGTTATTGGCGGGCTGAAGCTTTCTTT. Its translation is CASSYWRAEAFF.

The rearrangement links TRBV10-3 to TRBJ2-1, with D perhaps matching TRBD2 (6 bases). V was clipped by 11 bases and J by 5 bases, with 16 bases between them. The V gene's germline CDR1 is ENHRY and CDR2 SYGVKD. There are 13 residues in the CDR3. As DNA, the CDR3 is TGTGCCGTTCAGGGACTCTTTAACAATGAGCAGTTCTTC. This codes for CAVQGLFNNEQFF.